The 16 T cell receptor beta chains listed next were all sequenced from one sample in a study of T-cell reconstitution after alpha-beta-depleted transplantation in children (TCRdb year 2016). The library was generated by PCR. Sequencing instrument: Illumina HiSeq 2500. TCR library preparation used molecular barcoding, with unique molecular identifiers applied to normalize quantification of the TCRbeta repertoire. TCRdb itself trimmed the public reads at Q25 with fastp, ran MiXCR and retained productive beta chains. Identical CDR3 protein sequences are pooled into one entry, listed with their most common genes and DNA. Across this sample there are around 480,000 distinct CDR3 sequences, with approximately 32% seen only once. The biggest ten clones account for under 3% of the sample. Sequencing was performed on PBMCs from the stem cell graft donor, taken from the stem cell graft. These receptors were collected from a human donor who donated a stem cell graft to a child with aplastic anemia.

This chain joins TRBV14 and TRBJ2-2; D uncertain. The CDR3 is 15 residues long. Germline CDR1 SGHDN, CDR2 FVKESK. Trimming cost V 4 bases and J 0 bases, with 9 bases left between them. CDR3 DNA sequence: TGTGCCAGCAGCCGAATTACAGCGAACACCGGGGAGCTGTTTTTT. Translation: CASSRITANTGELFF.

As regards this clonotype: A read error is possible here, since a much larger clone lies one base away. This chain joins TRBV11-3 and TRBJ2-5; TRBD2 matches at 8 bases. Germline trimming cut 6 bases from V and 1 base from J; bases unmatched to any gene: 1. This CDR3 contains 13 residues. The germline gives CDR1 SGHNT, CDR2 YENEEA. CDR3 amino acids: CASRTSVQETQYF. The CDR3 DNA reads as TGTGCCAGCAGGACTAGCGTCCAAGAGACCCAGTACTTC.

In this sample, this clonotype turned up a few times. DNA of the CDR3: TGTGCCAGCAGTTCTCCTTCTGGGGGAGTTGGCCAAGAGACCCAGTACTTC. This encodes CASSSPSGGVGQETQYF. The V gene is TRBV11-1, the J gene TRBJ2-5; TRBD1 or TRBD2 may be the D gene (5 bases each). Trimming left V 6 bases short and J 1 base short, with 21 bases between. The CDR3 extends over 17 amino acids. Germline CDR1 reads SGHAT; CDR2 reads FQDESV (reference sequence).

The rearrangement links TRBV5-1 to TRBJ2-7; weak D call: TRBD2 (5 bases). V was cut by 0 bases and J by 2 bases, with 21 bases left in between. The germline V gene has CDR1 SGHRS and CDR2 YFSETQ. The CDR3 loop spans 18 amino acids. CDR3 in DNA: TGCGCCAGCAGCTTGGAGTTGGTAGGCGGGCTGGGTACCTACGAGCAGTACTTC. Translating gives CASSLELVGGLGTYEQYF.

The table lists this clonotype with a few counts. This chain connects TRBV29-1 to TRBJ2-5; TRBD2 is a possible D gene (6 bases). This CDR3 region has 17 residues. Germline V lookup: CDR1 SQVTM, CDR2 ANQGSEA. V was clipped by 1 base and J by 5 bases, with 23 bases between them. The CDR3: CSVEVLWSGGTGETQYF. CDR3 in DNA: TGCAGCGTTGAAGTTTTATGGAGTGGCGGGACGGGGGAGACCCAGTACTTC.

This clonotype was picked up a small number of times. CDR3 region: CASSWGGDSIYNEQFF. The DNA for the CDR3 is TGTGCCAGCAGTTGGGGAGGGGACTCCATCTACAATGAGCAGTTCTTC. The chain links TRBV6-2 or TRBV6-3 to TRBJ2-1, with 7 bases that match TRBD2. The CDR3 extends over 16 amino acids. With 4 bases clipped from V and 3 bases from J, the junction kept 9 bases outside the gene matches. Per germline, CDR1 MNHEY and CDR2 SVGEGT.

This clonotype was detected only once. The CDR3 bases are TGTGCCAGCAGTTTTGGGGCTTGGCAGCTGTTTTTT. Amino acid sequence: CASSFGAWQLFF. The J gene is TRBJ2-2, the V gene TRBV28; TRBD1 is a possible D gene (5 bases). The CDR3 is 12 amino acids. The germline V and J ends were trimmed by 3 bases and 12 bases, with 11 bases remaining between them. Looked up from germline, CDR1 is MDHEN and CDR2 is SYDVKM.

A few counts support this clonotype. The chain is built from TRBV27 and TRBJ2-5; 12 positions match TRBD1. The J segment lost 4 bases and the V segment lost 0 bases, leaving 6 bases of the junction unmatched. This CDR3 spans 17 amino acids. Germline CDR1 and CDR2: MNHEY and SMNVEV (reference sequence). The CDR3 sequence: CASSLSGQGASGETQYF. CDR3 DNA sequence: TGTGCCAGCAGTTTATCGGGACAGGGGGCGTCTGGAGAGACCCAGTACTTC.

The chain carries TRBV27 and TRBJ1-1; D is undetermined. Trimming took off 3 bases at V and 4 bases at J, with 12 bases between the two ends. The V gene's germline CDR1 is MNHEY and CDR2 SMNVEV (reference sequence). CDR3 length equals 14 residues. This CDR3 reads CASSFRASRTEAFF. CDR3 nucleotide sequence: TGTGCCAGCAGTTTTAGGGCCTCCCGCACTGAAGCTTTCTTT.

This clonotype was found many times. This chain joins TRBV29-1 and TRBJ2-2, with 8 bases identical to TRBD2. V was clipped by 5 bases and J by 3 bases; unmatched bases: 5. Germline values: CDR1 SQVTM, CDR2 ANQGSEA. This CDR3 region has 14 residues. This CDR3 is CSVLSAGDTGELFF. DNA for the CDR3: TGCAGCGTTCTTTCAGCGGGAGACACCGGGGAGCTGTTTTTT.

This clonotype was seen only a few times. CDR3 protein: CSARDAAYEQYF. CDR3 in DNA: TGCAGTGCTAGGGACGCGGCCTACGAGCAGTACTTC. The chain joins TRBV20-1 to TRBJ2-7, with D hard to call. Per germline, CDR1 DFQATT and CDR2 SNEGSKA (reference sequence). The CDR3 is 12 residues long. V was trimmed by 3 bases and J by 2 bases, leaving 8 bases between them.

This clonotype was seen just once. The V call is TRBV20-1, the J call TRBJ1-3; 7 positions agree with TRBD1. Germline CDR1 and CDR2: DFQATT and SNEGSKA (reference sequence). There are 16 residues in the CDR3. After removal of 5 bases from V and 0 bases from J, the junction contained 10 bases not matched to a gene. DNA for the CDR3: TGCAGTGCTCAAATTGGACAGGCCAGCTCTGGAAACACCATATATTTT. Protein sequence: CSAQIGQASSGNTIYF.

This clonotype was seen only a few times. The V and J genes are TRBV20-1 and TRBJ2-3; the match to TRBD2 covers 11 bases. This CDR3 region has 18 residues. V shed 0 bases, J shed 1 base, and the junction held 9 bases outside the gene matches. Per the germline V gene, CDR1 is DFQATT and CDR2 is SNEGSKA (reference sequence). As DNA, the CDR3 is TGCAGTGCTAGAGATTATAGCGGGAGGGCCATGGGCACAGATACGCAGTATTTT. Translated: CSARDYSGRAMGTDTQYF.

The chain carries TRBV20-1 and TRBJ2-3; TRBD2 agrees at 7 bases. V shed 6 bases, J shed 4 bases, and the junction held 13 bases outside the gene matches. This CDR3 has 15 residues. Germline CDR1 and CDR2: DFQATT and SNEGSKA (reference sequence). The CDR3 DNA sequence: TGCAGTGCCCGTTCGGGCGGGAGCGGAGCAGATACGCAGTATTTT. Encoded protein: CSARSGGSGADTQYF.

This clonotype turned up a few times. CDR3 protein: CAIRTGGFSYNEQFF. Written as DNA, the CDR3 is TGTGCCATCAGGACAGGGGGCTTCTCCTACAATGAGCAGTTCTTC. The gene calls are TRBV10-3 and TRBJ2-1; 10 nucleotides align to TRBD1. Germline lookup yields CDR1 ENHRY and CDR2 SYGVKD. V was pared by 6 bases and J by 0 bases, with 2 bases of the junction left unmatched. The CDR3 sequence is 15 residues long.

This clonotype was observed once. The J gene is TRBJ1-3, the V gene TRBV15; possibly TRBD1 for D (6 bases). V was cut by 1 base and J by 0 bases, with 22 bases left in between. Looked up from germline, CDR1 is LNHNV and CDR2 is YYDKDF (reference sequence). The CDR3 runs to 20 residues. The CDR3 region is CATSRVLGGAQGTSGNTIYF. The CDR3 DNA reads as TGTGCCACCAGCAGAGTCTTAGGGGGGGCCCAGGGGACCTCTGGAAACACCATATATTTT.